The rows below give T cell receptor beta chains drawn from one sample of a study of blood T cell repertoires in COVID-19. Only in-frame clones appear in the TCRdb table, and some are missing; sequencing was by immunoSEQ multiplex PCR. Among around 100,000 clones listed, more than 75% were seen once. The sequencing sample was made of peripheral blood. All receptors come from a human donor in a cohort sampled during active COVID-19. Both conserved end residues are part of each CDR3. A D gene is named only where the DNA matches it firmly. Clone sizes are given selectively: once, few, many, or a class where the clone is expanded.

clone_size	v_call	d_call	cdr3_length	j_call	cdr3_aa	cdr3_nt
.	TRBV20-1	TRBD2	14	TRBJ2-5	CSASRLAGGETQYF	TGCAGTGCTAGTCGCCTAGCGGGAGGGGAGACCCAGTACTTC
.	TRBV18	.	14	TRBJ2-2	CASSPPGGTGELFF	TGTGCCAGCTCACCACCGGGCGGGACCGGGGAGCTGTTTTTT
.	TRBV18	.	13	TRBJ1-2	CASSGTRVDGYTF	TGTGCCAGCTCAGGCACGAGGGTGGATGGCTACACCTTC
.	TRBV25-1	.	15	TRBJ1-2	CASSELGGAFYGYTF	TGTGCCAGCAGTGAGCTTGGGGGGGCCTTCTATGGCTACACCTTC
.	TRBV7-2	TRBD2	15	TRBJ2-1	CASSLAAGGYNEQFF	TGTGCCAGCAGCTTAGCTGCGGGGGGATACAATGAGCAGTTCTTC
.	TRBV24-1	.	16	TRBJ2-3	CATSDPDYPGADTQYF	TGTGCCACCAGTGATCCGGACTACCCTGGCGCAGATACGCAGTATTTT
once	TRBV6-5	TRBD2	15	TRBJ2-5	CASSIAGGGGETQYF	TGTGCCAGCAGTATAGCGGGGGGGGGAGGAGAGACCCAGTACTTC
once	TRBV6-5	TRBD2	15	TRBJ2-4	CASSSGGVAKNIQYF	TGTGCCAGCAGTTCCGGGGGGGTAGCCAAAAACATTCAGTACTTC
.	TRBV6-6	.	11	TRBJ1-1	CASENKRKAFF	TGTGCCAGCGAAAATAAGAGGAAAGCTTTCTTT
.	TRBV18	TRBD1	15	TRBJ1-2	CASSPQTTGGYGYTF	TGTGCCAGCTCACCACAGACGACAGGGGGCTATGGCTACACCTTC
.	TRBV7-2	.	15	TRBJ2-5	CASSANSDFGGTQYF	TGTGCCAGCAGCGCAAATTCGGATTTCGGAGGGACCCAGTACTTC
.	TRBV4-3	TRBD2	17	TRBJ2-1	CASSQDLERETYNEQFF	TGCGCCAGCAGCCAAGATCTGGAGCGGGAGACCTACAATGAGCAGTTCTTC
.	TRBV7-6	TRBD1	15	TRBJ2-7	CASSFGTGTITEQYF	TGTGCCAGCAGCTTTGGGACAGGGACGATTACGGAGCAGTACTTC
.	TRBV27	.	15	TRBJ1-2	CASTTLRGQSYGYTF	TGTGCCAGCACCACCCTTAGGGGCCAATCCTATGGCTACACCTTC
.	TRBV7-2	.	18	TRBJ1-1	CASSLKWIRPNFNTEAFF	TGTGCCAGCAGCTTAAAGTGGATCAGGCCCAACTTTAACACTGAAGCTTTCTTT
.	TRBV29-1	TRBD1	11	TRBJ2-4	CSGHRGGIQYF	TGCAGCGGCCACAGGGGTGGAATTCAGTACTTC
.	TRBV6-6	TRBD2	15	TRBJ2-5	CASSQSGGASETQYF	TGTGCCAGCAGTCAAAGCGGGGGGGCCTCAGAGACCCAGTACTTC
.	TRBV29-1	.	12	TRBJ1-4	CSVRAGSEKLFF	TGCAGCGTGCGGGCTGGTAGTGAAAAACTGTTTTTT
.	TRBV4-3	.	17	TRBJ1-2	CASSQDWGWGVGNGYTF	TGCGCCAGCAGCCAAGATTGGGGGTGGGGGGTAGGAAATGGCTACACCTTC
.	TRBV5-6	.	14	TRBJ1-1	CASSLGRGGTEAFF	TGTGCCAGCAGCTTGGGTAGGGGCGGTACTGAAGCTTTCTTT
few	TRBV5-4	.	15	TRBJ2-2	CASSLAVKGAGELFF	TGTGCCAGCAGCTTGGCAGTCAAGGGGGCCGGGGAGCTGTTTTTT
.	TRBV7-9	.	17	TRBJ1-1	CASSLEETDYMNTEAFF	TGTGCCAGCAGCTTAGAGGAGACAGATTACATGAACACTGAAGCTTTCTTT
.	TRBV7-2	.	13	TRBJ1-2	CASSLAVYLGYTF	TGTGCCAGCAGCTTAGCCGTGTATCTGGGCTACACCTTC
.	TRBV6-2/TRBV6-3	.	14	TRBJ2-5	CASSPTGNQETQYF	TGTGCCAGCAGTCCGACAGGTAACCAAGAGACCCAGTACTTC
.	TRBV6-5	TRBD2	15	TRBJ2-7	CASRSGTSVPGEQYF	TGTGCCAGCAGATCCGGGACTAGCGTTCCGGGGGAGCAGTACTTC
once	TRBV6-5	.	15	TRBJ1-2	CASSKRTRDNYGYTF	TGTGCCAGCAGTAAGAGGACACGCGATAACTATGGCTACACCTTC
.	TRBV2	TRBD1	15	TRBJ1-2	CASSPRTGGFYGYTF	TGTGCCAGCAGTCCCCGGACAGGGGGCTTCTATGGCTACACCTTC
.	TRBV18	.	14	TRBJ2-7	CASSPSAGLYEQYF	TGTGCCAGCTCACCGTCAGCGGGTCTCTACGAGCAGTACTTC
once	TRBV27	TRBD1	17	TRBJ2-6	CASSLTGGAFGANVLTF	TGTGCCAGCAGTTTGACAGGGGGCGCATTTGGGGCCAACGTCCTGACTTTC
.	TRBV21-1	.	18	TRBJ1-5	CASSKGTGEGSFNQPQHF	TGTGCCAGCAGCAAGGGGACAGGGGAGGGCTCTTTCAATCAGCCCCAGCATTTT
.	TRBV27	TRBD2	21	TRBJ2-2	CASSLSQWVAGGKANTGELFF	TGTGCCAGCAGTTTATCCCAGTGGGTAGCGGGGGGGAAAGCGAACACCGGGGAGCTGTTTTTT
.	TRBV5-6	.	12	TRBJ2-5	CASTQQKETQYF	TGTGCCAGCACCCAACAGAAAGAGACCCAGTACTTC
.	TRBV7-9	TRBD1	15	TRBJ2-6	CATDRASSGANVLTF	TGTGCCACGGACAGGGCCTCCTCTGGGGCCAACGTCCTGACTTTC
.	TRBV11-2	.	13	TRBJ1-2	CASSFRGGYGYTF	TGTGCCAGCAGCTTCAGGGGTGGATATGGCTACACCTTC
.	TRBV5-1	TRBD1	14	TRBJ1-3	CASSMTGTGNTIYF	TGCGCCAGCAGTATGACAGGGACTGGAAACACCATATATTTT
.	TRBV2	.	15	TRBJ2-2	CASRKQGANTGELFF	TGTGCCAGCAGAAAACAAGGGGCGAACACCGGGGAGCTGTTTTTT
.	TRBV30	TRBD1	15	TRBJ1-2	CAWSVDRGTVYGYTF	TGTGCCTGGAGTGTTGACAGGGGGACTGTATATGGCTACACCTTC
.	TRBV10-3	TRBD1	15	TRBJ1-2	CAISGVPQGDYGYTF	TGTGCCATCAGTGGGGTCCCCCAGGGGGACTATGGCTACACCTTC
.	TRBV6-5	TRBD1	15	TRBJ2-7	CASSYRTGRTYEQYF	TGTGCCAGCAGTTACAGGACAGGCCGTACCTACGAGCAGTACTTC
.	TRBV5-1	.	13	TRBJ2-7	CASSLEDSYEQYF	TGCGCCAGCAGCTTAGAGGACAGTTACGAGCAGTACTTC
.	TRBV9	.	13	TRBJ2-1	CASSVGIVNEQFF	TGTGCCAGCAGCGTAGGCATAGTTAATGAGCAGTTCTTC
.	TRBV7-2	.	13	TRBJ1-2	CASSRGWEDGYTF	TGTGCCAGCAGCCGAGGGTGGGAAGATGGCTACACCTTC
.	TRBV9	TRBD1	15	TRBJ2-1	CASSVAGGDGNEQFF	TGTGCCAGCAGCGTAGCAGGGGGCGACGGCAATGAGCAGTTCTTC
.	TRBV19	.	15	TRBJ2-1	CASSPRVNSYNEQFF	TGTGCCAGTAGCCCCAGGGTGAACTCCTACAATGAGCAGTTCTTC
.	TRBV5-1	.	15	TRBJ2-7	CASSLGGGPTYEQYF	TGCGCCAGCAGCTTGGGAGGGGGTCCCACTTACGAGCAGTACTTC
.	TRBV3-1/TRBV3-2	.	14	TRBJ2-5	CAPLSREREETQYF	TGTGCCCCTTTGAGCCGGGAGAGGGAGGAGACCCAGTACTTC